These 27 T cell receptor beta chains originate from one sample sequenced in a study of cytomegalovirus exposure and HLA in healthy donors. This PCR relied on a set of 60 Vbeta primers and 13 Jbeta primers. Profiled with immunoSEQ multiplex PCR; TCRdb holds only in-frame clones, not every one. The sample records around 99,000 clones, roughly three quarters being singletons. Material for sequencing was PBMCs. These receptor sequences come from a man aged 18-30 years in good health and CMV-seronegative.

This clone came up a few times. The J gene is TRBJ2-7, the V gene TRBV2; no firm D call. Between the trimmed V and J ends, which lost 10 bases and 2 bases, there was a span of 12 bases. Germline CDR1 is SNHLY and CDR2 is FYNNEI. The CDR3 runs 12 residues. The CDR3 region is CAITHSTYEQYF. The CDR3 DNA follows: TGTGCCATCACCCACTCCACCTACGAGCAGTACTTC.

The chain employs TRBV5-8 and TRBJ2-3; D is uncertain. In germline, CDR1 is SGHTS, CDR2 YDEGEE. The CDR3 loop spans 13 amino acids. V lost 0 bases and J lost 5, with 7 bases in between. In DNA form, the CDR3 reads TGTGCCAGCAGCTTGGCCTATGGAGATACGCAGTATTTT. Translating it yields CASSLAYGDTQYF.

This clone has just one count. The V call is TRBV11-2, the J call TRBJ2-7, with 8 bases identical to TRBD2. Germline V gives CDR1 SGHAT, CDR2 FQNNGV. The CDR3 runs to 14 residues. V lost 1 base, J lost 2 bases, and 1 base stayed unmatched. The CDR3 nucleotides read TGTGCCAGCAGCTTAGCGGGGGGGACCTACGAGCAGTACTTC. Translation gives CASSLAGGTYEQYF.

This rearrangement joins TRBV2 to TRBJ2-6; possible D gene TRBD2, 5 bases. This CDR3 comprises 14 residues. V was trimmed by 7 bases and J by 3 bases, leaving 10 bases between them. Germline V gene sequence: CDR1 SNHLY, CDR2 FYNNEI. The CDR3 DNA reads TGTGCCAGCAAGGTCGAGGGTGGGGCCAACGTCCTGACTTTC. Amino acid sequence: CASKVEGGANVLTF.

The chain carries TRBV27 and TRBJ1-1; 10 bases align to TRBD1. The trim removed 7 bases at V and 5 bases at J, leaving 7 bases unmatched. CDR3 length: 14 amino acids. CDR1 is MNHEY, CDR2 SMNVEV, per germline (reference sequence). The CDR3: CASNPTGGATEAFF. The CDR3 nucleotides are TGTGCCAGCAACCCGACAGGGGGCGCAACTGAAGCTTTCTTT.

In nucleotides, the CDR3 is TGTGCCAGCAGCTTAGGGGTGGGGGGGGGCCCCTACAATGAGCAGTTCTTC. It translates to CASSLGVGGGPYNEQFF. The chain couples TRBV7-8 to TRBJ2-1; TRBD2 might be the D (7 bases). The germline gives CDR1 SGHVS, CDR2 FQNEAQ. The CDR3 consists of 17 residues. V shed 1 base and J shed 2 bases, with 15 bases lying between them.

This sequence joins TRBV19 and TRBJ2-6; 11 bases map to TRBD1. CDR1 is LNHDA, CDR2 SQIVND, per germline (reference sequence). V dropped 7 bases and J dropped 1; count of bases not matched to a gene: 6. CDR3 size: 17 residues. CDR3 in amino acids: CASTTGTGGSGANVLTF. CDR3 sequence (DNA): TGTGCCAGTACGACCGGGACAGGGGGATCTGGGGCCAACGTCCTGACTTTC.

CDR3 in amino acids: CSVDSGAGGYTF. The DNA of the CDR3 is TGCAGCGTTGATAGCGGCGCCGGGGGCTACACCTTC. This sequence joins TRBV29-1 and TRBJ1-2; D unclear. The length of the CDR3 is 12 residues. V gave up 3 bases and J gave up 8 bases, with 13 bases separating them. Germline loops: CDR1 SQVTM, CDR2 ANQGSEA.

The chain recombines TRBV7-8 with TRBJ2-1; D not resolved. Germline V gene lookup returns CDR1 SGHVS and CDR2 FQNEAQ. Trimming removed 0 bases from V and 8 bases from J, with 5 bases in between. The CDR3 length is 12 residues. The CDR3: CASSLAGYEQFF. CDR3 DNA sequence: TGTGCCAGCAGCTTAGCGGGCTATGAGCAGTTCTTC.

The CDR3 sequence is CASSVDENRGNTIYF. The CDR3 region has the DNA TGTGCCAGCAGCGTAGATGAGAACCGAGGAAACACCATATATTTT. The chain employs TRBV9 and TRBJ1-3, with D unresolved. The V end was cut by 0 bases, the J end by 4 bases, with 11 bases between. CDR3 size: 15 residues. The germline V gene encodes CDR1 SGDLS and CDR2 YYNGEE. The complete variable domain, with remaining parts taken from reference TRBV9 and TRBJ1-3, reads DSGVTQTPKHLITATGQRVTLRCSPRSGDLSVYWYQQSLDQGLQFLIQYYNGEERAKGNILERFSAQQFPDLHSELNLSSLELGDSALYFCASSVDENRGNTIYFGEGSWLTVV.

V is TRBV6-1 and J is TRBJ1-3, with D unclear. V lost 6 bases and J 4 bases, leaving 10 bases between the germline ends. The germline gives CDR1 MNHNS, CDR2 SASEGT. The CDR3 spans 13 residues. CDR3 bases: TGTGCCAGCAGACAGTCCGCCGGAAACACCATATATTTT. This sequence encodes CASRQSAGNTIYF.

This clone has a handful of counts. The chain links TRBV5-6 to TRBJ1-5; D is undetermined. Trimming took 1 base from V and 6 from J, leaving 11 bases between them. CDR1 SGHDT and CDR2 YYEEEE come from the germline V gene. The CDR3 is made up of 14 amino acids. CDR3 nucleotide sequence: TGTGCCAGCAGCTTGTCAGCCGACTTTCAGCCCCAGCATTTT. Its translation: CASSLSADFQPQHF.

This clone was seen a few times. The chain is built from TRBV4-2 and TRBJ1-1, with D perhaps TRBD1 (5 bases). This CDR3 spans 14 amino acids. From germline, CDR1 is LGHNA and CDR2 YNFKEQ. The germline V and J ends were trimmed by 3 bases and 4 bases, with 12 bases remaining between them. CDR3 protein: CASSHGPGGTEAFF. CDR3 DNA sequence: TGTGCCAGCAGCCATGGCCCCGGGGGCACTGAAGCTTTCTTT.

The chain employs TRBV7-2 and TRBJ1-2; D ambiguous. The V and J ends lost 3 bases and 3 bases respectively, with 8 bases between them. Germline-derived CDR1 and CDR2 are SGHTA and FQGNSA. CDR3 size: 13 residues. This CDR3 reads CASSLRADYGYTF. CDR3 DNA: TGTGCCAGCAGCTTGAGGGCAGACTATGGCTACACCTTC. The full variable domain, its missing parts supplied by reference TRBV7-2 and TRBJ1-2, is GAGVSQSPSNKVTEKGKDVELRCDPISGHTALYWYRQSLGQGLEFLIYFQGNSAPDKSGLPSDRFSAERTGGSVSTLTIQRTQQEDSAVYLCASSLRADYGYTFGSGTRLTVV.

CDR3 residues: CASSLAVTAGAFF. Written as DNA, the CDR3 is TGTGCCAGCAGCTTAGCGGTGACAGCCGGAGCTTTCTTT. The V gene is TRBV7-8, the J gene TRBJ1-1; tentative D call: TRBD1 (5 bases). The CDR3 totals 13 residues. V was shortened by 0 bases and J by 10 bases, with 12 bases between the two germline ends. The germline gives CDR1 SGHVS, CDR2 FQNEAQ.

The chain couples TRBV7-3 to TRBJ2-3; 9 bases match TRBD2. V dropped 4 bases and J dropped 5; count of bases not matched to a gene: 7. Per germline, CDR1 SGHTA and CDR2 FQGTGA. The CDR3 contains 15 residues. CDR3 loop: CASSSSSGEGDTQYF. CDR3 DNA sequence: TGTGCCAGCAGCTCATCTAGCGGGGAGGGAGATACGCAGTATTTT.

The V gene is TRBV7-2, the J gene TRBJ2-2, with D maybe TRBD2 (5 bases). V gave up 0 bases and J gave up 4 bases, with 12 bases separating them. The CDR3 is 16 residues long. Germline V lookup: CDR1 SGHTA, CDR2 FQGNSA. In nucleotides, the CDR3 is TGTGCCAGCAGCTTAGCAGGTGTACGGGGCACCGGGGAGCTGTTTTTT. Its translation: CASSLAGVRGTGELFF.

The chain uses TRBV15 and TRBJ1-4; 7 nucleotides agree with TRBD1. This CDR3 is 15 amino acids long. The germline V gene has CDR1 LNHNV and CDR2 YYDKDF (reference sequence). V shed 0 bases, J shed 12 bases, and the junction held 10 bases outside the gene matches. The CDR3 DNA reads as TGTGCCACCAGCAGAGAACGGAAGACAGGGATGGAACTGTTTTTT. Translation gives CATSRERKTGMELFF.

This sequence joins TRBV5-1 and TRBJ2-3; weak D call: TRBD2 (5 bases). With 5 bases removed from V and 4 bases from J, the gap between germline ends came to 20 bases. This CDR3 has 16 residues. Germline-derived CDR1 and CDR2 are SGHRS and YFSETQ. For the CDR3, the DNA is TGCGCCAGCAGGCCCCGAGGGCTGAACCGCGCAGATACGCAGTATTTT. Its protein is CASRPRGLNRADTQYF.

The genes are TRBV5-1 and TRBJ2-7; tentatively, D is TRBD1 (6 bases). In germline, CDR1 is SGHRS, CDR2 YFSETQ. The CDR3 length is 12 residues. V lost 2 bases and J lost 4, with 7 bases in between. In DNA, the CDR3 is TGCGCCAGCAGCTTACAGGGTTACGAGCAGTACTTC. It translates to CASSLQGYEQYF.

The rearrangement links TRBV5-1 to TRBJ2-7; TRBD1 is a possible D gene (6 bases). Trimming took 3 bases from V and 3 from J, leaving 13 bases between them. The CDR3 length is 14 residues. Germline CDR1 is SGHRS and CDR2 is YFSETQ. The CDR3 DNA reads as TGCGCCAGCAGCTGGACAGAGGGGATCTACGAGCAGTACTTC. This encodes CASSWTEGIYEQYF.

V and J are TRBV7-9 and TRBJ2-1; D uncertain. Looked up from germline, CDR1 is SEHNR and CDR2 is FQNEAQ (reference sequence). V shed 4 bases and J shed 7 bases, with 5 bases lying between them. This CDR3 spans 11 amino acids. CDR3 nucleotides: TGTGCCAGCAGCTATATAAATGAGCAGTTCTTC. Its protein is CASSYINEQFF.

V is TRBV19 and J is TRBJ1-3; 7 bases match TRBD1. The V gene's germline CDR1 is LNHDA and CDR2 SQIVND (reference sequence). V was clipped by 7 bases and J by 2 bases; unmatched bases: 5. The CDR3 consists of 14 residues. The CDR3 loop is CASTADRPGNTIYF. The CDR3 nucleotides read TGTGCCAGTACCGCGGACAGGCCTGGAAACACCATATATTTT.

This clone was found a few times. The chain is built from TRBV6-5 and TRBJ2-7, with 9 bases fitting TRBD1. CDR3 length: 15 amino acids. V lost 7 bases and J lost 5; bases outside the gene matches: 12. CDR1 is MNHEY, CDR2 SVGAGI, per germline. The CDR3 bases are TGTGCCAGCACCGAAGAGGGACAGGGATTTAACGAGCAGTACTTC. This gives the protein CASTEEGQGFNEQYF.

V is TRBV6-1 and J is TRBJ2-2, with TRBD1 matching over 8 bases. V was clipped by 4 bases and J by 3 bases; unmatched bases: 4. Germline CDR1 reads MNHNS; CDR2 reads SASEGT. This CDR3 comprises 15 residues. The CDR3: CASSVGQGDTGELFF. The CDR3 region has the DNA TGTGCCAGCAGTGTTGGACAGGGTGACACCGGGGAGCTGTTTTTT.

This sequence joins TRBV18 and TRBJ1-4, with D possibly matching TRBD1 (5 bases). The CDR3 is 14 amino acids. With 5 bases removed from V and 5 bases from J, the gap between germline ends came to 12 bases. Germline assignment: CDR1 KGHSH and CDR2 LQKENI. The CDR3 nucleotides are TGTGCCAGCTCAGCAGGGTCGATCAATGAAAAACTGTTTTTT. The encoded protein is CASSAGSINEKLFF.

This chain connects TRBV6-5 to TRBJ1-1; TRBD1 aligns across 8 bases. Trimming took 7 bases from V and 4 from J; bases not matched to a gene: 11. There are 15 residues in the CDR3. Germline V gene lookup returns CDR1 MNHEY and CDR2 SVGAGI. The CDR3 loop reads CASNPGRTGFTEAFF. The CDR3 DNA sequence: TGTGCCAGCAACCCGGGGAGGACAGGGTTCACTGAAGCTTTCTTT.